The clone carrying this TCR beta chain was seen repeatedly, ten times or more. Clones were sequenced by immunoSEQ multiplex PCR, and TCRdb holds only the in-frame ones, with some missing. The sample consists of under 300,000 clones, around 88% of them appearing once. The CDR3 extends over 14 amino acids. Unmatched junction bases numbered 8, after V lost 6 bases and J lost 3 bases. Germline values: CDR1 MNHEY, CDR2 SVGAGI. Cohort allocation depended upon clinical history that participants reported. Among Cohort 3 donors, those recovered had two negative PCRs, clearance, or symptom resolution. The source of the sample is a study of blood T cell repertoires in COVID-19.

Sequencing was performed on PBMCs or T cells enriched from blood (not recorded which). This chain links TRBV6-5 with TRBJ2-7; 7 bases line up with TRBD1. The sequence derives from a man aged 35 to 55 who had recovered from COVID-19. The CDR3 DNA follows: TGTGCCAGCAGCTACCGGGACAGTCACTACGAGCAGTACTTC. The encoded protein is CASSYRDSHYEQYF.